The clone carrying this T cell receptor beta chain counts as medium-sized. Antigen specificity is unknown. The PCR ran on 60 Vbeta and 13 Jbeta primers. Here immunoSEQ multiplex PCR was the method, and the copy in TCRdb shows in-frame clones only, minus some. Of about 140,000 clones in the sample, roughly three quarters were seen once. These data originate in a study of cytomegalovirus exposure and HLA in healthy donors. In the study overall: Assignment to the Caucasian-associated ancestry cluster applied to over 70% of the approximately 400 genotyped donors. Study-wide results and limits: In vitro experiments confirmed that a few CMV-associated chains were specific for CMV antigens. Upon later analysis, HLA-associated TCR beta chains proved more clonally expanded than other, equally common chains.

The clonotype was recovered from a young man in good health and CMV-seronegative. Sequenced input: PBMCs.

The CDR3 protein is CASSWTSQGNEQFF. As DNA, the CDR3 is TGTGCCAGCAGCTGGACTAGCCAGGGCAATGAGCAGTTCTTC. The J gene is TRBJ2-1, the V gene TRBV28; 8 positions match TRBD2. Germline-derived CDR1 and CDR2 are MDHEN and SYDVKM. J gave up 6 bases and V 6 bases, and 7 bases lay outside the gene matches. The CDR3 has 14 residues.